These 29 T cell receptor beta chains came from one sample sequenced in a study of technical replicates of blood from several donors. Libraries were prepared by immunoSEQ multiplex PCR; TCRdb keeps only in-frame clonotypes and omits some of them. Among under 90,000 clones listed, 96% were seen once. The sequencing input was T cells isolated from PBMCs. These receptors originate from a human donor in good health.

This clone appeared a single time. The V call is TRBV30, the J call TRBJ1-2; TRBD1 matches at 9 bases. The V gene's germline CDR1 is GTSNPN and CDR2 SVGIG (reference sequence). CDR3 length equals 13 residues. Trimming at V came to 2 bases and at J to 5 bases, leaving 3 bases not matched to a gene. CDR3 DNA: TGTGCCTGGAGTCTGGGGACAGGGTATGGCTACACCTTC. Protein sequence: CAWSLGTGYGYTF.

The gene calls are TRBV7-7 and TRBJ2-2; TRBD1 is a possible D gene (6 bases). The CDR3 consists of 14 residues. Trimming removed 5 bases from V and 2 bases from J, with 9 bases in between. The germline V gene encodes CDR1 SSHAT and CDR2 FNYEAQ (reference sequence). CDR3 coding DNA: TGTGCCAGCAGCAGACAGGTTAACACCGGGGAGCTGTTTTTT. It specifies CASSRQVNTGELFF.

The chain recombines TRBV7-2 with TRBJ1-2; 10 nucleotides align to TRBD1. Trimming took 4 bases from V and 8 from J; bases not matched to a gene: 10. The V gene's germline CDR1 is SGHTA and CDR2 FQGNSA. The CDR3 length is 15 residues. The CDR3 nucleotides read TGTGCCAGCAGCTCAGGGACAGGGGATGGCGGCGGCTACACCTTC. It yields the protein CASSSGTGDGGGYTF.

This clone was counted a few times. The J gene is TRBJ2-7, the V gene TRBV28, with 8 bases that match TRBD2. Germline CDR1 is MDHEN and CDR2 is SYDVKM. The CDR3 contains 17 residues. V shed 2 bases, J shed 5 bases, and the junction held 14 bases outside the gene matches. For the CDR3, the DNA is TGTGCCAGCAGTTTAGACGGTCCGGGGGGGGCCGGGGACGAGCAGTACTTC. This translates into CASSLDGPGGAGDEQYF.

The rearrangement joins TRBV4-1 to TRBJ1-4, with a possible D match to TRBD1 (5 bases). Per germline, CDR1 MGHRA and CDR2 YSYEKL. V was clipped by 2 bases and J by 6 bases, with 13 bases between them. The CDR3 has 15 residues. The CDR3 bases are TGCGCCAGCAGCCAAAGCCCCCCAGGGTATGAAAAACTGTTTTTT. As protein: CASSQSPPGYEKLFF.

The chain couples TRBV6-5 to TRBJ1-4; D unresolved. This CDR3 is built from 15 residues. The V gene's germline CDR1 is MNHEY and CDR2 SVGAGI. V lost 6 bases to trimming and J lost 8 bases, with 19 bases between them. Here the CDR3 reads CASRPLSGVREKLFF. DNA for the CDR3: TGTGCCAGCAGACCCCTCAGCGGTGTTCGCGAAAAACTGTTTTTT.

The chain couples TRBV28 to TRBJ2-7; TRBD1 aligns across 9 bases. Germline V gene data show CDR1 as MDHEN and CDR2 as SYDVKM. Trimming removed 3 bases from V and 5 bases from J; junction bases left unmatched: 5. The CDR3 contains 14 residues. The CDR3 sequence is CASSFRDRENEQYF. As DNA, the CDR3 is TGTGCCAGCAGTTTCCGGGACAGGGAGAACGAGCAGTACTTC.

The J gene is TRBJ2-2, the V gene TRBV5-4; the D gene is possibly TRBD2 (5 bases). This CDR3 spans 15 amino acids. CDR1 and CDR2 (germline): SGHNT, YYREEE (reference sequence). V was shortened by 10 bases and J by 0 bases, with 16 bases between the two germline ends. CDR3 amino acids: CASEVSTANTGELFF. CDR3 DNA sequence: TGTGCCTCGGAGGTTTCCACCGCGAACACCGGGGAGCTGTTTTTT.

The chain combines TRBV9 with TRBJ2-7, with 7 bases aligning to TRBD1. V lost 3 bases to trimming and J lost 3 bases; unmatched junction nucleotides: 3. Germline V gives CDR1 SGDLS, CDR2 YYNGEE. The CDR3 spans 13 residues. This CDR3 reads CASSATGFYEQYF. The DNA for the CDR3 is TGTGCCAGCAGCGCGACAGGGTTCTACGAGCAGTACTTC.

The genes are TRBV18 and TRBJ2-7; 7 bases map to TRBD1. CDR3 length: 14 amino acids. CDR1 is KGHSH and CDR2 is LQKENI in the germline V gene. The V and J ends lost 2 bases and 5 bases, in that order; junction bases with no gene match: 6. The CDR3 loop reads CASSPIQGPHEQYF. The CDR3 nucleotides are TGTGCCAGCTCACCAATACAGGGGCCCCACGAGCAGTACTTC.

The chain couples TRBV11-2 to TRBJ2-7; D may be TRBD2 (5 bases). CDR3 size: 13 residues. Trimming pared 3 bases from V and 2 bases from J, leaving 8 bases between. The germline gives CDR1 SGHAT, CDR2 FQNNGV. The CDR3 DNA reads TGTGCCAGCAGCTTCGGACTGACCTACGAGCAGTACTTC. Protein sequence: CASSFGLTYEQYF.

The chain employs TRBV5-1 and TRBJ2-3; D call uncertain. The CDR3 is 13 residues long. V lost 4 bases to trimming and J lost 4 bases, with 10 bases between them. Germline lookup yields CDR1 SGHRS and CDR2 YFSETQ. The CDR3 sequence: CASSPELPDTQYF. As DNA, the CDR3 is TGCGCCAGCAGCCCCGAACTCCCAGATACGCAGTATTTT.

CDR3 DNA: TGCGCCAGCAGTGTAGAGAACTCTGGGGCCAACGTCCTGACTTTC. As protein: CASSVENSGANVLTF. The chain recombines TRBV10-2 with TRBJ2-6; D call uncertain. Germline-derived CDR1 and CDR2 are WSHSY and SAAADI. The CDR3 runs 15 residues. Trimming stripped 4 bases from V and 0 bases from J, with 7 bases between.

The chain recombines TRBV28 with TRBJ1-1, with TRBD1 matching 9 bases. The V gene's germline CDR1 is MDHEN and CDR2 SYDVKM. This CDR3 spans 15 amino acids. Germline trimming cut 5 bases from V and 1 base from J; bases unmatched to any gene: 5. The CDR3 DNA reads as TGTGCCAGCAGTACCGTGGGACAGGGGAACACTGAAGCTTTCTTT. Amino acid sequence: CASSTVGQGNTEAFF.

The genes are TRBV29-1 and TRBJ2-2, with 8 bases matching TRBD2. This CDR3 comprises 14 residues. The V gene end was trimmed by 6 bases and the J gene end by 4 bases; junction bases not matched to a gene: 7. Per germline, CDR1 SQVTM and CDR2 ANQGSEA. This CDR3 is CSVVAGHTTGELFF. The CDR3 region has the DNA TGCAGCGTAGTAGCGGGACACACCACCGGGGAGCTGTTTTTT.

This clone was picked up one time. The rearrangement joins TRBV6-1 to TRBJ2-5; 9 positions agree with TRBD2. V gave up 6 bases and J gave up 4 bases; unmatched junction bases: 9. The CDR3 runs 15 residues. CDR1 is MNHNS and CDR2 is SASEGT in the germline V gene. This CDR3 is CASRGGLAFGETQYF. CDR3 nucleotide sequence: TGTGCCAGCAGAGGGGGACTAGCTTTCGGAGAGACCCAGTACTTC.

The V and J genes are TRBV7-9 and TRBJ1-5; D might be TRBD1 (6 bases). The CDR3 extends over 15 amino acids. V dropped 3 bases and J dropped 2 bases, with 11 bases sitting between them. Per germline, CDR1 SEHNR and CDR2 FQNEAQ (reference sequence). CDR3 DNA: TGTGCCAGCAGCTTGGGCGCAGGGGGCAATCAGCCCCAGCATTTT. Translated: CASSLGAGGNQPQHF.

For the CDR3, the DNA is TGCGCCAGCCGTGATAGCGGGAAAGATACGCAGTATTTT. Its protein product is CASRDSGKDTQYF. The chain is built from TRBV4-1 and TRBJ2-3; 8 positions match TRBD2. The CDR3 is 13 residues long. Looked up from germline, CDR1 is MGHRA and CDR2 is YSYEKL. V lost 8 bases, J lost 5 bases, and 6 bases stayed unmatched.

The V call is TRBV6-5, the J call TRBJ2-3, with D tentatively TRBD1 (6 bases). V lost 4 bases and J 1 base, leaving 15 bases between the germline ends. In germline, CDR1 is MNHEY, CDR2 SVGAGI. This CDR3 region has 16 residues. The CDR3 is CASSSYRESGTDTQYF. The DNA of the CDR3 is TGTGCCAGCAGTTCCTACAGGGAAAGCGGCACAGATACGCAGTATTTT.

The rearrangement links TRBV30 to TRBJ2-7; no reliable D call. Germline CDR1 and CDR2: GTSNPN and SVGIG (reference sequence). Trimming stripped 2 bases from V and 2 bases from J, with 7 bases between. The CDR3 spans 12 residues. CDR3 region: CAWSSQTYEQYF. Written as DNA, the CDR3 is TGTGCCTGGAGTTCACAGACCTACGAGCAGTACTTC.

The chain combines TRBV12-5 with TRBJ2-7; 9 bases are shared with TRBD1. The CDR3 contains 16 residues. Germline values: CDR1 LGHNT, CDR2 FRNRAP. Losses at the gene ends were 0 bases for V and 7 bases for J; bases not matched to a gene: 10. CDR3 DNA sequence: TGTGCTAGTGGTTTGGTACTGGGGACAGGGAAGGTAGAGCAGTACTTC. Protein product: CASGLVLGTGKVEQYF.

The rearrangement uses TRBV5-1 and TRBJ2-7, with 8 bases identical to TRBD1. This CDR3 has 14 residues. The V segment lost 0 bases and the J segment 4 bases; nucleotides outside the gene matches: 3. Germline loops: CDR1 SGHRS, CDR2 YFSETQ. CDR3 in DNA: TGCGCCAGCAGCTTGGGGACAGGGAGATACGAGCAGTACTTC. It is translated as CASSLGTGRYEQYF.

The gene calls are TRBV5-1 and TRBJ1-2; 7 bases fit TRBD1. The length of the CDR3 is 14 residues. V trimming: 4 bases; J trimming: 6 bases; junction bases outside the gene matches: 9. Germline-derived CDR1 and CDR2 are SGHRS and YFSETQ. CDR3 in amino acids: CASSEMGGTDGYTF. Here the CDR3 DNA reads TGCGCCAGCAGCGAGATGGGCGGGACAGATGGCTACACCTTC.

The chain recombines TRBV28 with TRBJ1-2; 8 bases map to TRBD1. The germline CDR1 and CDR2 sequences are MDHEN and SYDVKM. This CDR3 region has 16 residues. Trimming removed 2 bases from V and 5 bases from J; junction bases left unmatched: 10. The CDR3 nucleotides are TGTGCCAGCAGTTTAGACCCCCAGGGGGCCGCTTATGGCTACACCTTC. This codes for CASSLDPQGAAYGYTF.

Here the CDR3 reads CASSQDWAPGGYTEAFF. CDR3 nucleotides: TGTGCCAGCAGCCAAGATTGGGCTCCGGGGGGTTACACTGAAGCTTTCTTT. The chain is built from TRBV4-2 and TRBJ1-1; TRBD1 might be the D (5 bases). This CDR3 is 17 amino acids long. CDR1 and CDR2 (germline): LGHNA, YNFKEQ. V gave up 0 bases and J gave up 3 bases, with 17 bases separating them.

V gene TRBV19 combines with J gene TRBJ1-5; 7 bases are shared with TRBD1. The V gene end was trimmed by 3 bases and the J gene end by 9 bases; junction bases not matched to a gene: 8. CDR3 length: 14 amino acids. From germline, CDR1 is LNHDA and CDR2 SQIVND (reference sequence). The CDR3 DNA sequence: TGTGCCAGTAGTATTCCAGGAACAGGGGCGCCCCAGCATTTT. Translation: CASSIPGTGAPQHF.

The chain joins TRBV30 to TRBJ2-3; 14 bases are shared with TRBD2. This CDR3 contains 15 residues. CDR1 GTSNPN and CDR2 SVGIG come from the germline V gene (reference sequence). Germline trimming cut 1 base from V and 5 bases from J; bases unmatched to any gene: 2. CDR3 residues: CAWSAGTSGGDTQYF. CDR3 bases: TGTGCCTGGAGTGCAGGGACTAGCGGGGGAGATACGCAGTATTTT.

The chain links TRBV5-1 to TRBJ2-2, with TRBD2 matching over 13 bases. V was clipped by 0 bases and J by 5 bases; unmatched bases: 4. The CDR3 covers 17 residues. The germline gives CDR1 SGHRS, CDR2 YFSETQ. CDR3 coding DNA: TGCGCCAGCAGCTTGGGACTAGCGGGAGGATTAACCGGGGAGCTGTTTTTT. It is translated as CASSLGLAGGLTGELFF. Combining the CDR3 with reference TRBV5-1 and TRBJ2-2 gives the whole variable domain KAGVTQTPRYLIKTRGQQVTLSCSPISGHRSVSWYQQTPGQGLQFLFEYFSETQRNKGNFPGRFSGRQFSNSRSEMNVSTLELGDSALYLCASSLGLAGGLTGELFFGEGSRLTVL.

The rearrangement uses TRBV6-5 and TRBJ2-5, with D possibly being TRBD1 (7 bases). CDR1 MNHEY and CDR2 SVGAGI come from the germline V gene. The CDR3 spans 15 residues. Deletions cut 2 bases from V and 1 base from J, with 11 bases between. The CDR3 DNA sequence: TGTGCCAGCAGTTACACGCGGGACAGCCAAGAGACCCAGTACTTC. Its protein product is CASSYTRDSQETQYF.